This T cell receptor beta chain was documented in a study of Ad26.COV2.S vaccination and SARS-CoV-2 variants. Notes on the study in general: Placebo recipients had lower spike-specific TCR breadth than vaccine recipients. Researchers reported similar non-spike TCR breadth in vaccine and placebo recipients. The TCR-based breadth and depth measures might underestimate overall T cell responses. Substantial breadth was reportedly displayed by spike-specific CD8+ and CD4+ T cell responses after vaccination.

This CDR3 has 11 residues. Looked up from germline, CDR1 is GTSNPN and CDR2 is SVGIG (reference sequence). V dropped 0 bases and J dropped 5 bases, with 4 bases sitting between them. The table came from immunoSEQ multiplex PCR; TCRdb's copy has only in-frame clones and leaves some out. The sample lists some 190,000 clones, roughly 89% occurring once. As regards this clone: Its target is not known.

This clonotype was obtained from a human donor who had recovered from COVID-19. The sequences come from peripheral blood, collected after recovery from COVID-19. The V and J genes are TRBV30 and TRBJ2-5; unclear D gene. CDR3 bases: TGTGCCTGGAGTGTAATGGAGACCCAGTACTTC. Translation gives CAWSVMETQYF.